Following are 18 T cell receptor beta chains from one sample sequenced in a study of human T cells and chemical hapten exposure. Sample time point: patch test 2, 6 weeks after DPC sensitization. Treatment: therapeutic diphenylcyclopropenone sensitization with weekly scalp DPC. From the RACE reads, TCRdb called clonotypes with MiXCR, one entry per CDR3 protein. In the table there are a few hundred thousand distinct CDR3 sequences, about 6% of which are singletons. The specimen comprised whole blood, sampled in connection with sensitization to the hapten diphenylcyclopropenone (DPC). These receptors were taken from a woman younger than 35 with alopecia areata. Some clones in this sample may be carry-over from other donors' samples.

This clonotype was recorded a few times. The V call is TRBV7-3, the J call TRBJ1-6; a possible D gene is TRBD1 (5 bases). In germline, CDR1 is SGHTA, CDR2 FQGTGA. This CDR3 region has 17 residues. V lost 3 bases and J lost 5, with 17 bases in between. Here the CDR3 reads CASSFTGHTSNNSPLHF. CDR3 nucleotides: TGTGCCAGCAGCTTCACCGGACATACCTCAAATAATTCACCCCTCCACTTT.

J is TRBJ1-5 and V is TRBV6-2 or TRBV6-3; no firm D call. The CDR3 spans 13 residues. Trimming stripped 2 bases from V and 3 bases from J, with 5 bases between. From germline, CDR1 is MNHEY and CDR2 SVGEGT. The CDR3 DNA reads as TGTGCCAGCAGTTACCGGCCCAATCAGCCCCAGCATTTT. Protein sequence: CASSYRPNQPQHF.

The chain has TRBV12-3 or TRBV12-4 and TRBJ2-1, with D unresolved. The CDR3 is 16 amino acids. V was trimmed by 6 bases and J by 4 bases, leaving 19 bases between them. CDR3 residues: CASRDKMARNYNEQFF. CDR3 coding DNA: TGTGCCAGCAGGGATAAAATGGCCCGGAATTACAATGAGCAGTTCTTC.

This clonotype was seen many times. V and J are TRBV7-2 and TRBJ1-1; 12 nucleotides match TRBD1. CDR1 is SGHTA and CDR2 is FQGNSA in the germline V gene. This CDR3 is built from 17 residues. The trim removed 4 bases at V and 4 bases at J, leaving 10 bases unmatched. CDR3 coding DNA: TGTGCCAGCAGCTCCACCGGGACAGGGGGCGCGGGCACTGAAGCTTTCTTT. Translating it yields CASSSTGTGGAGTEAFF. The variable domain in full, completed from reference TRBV7-2 and TRBJ1-1, reads GAGVSQSPSNKVTEKGKDVELRCDPISGHTALYWYRQSLGQGLEFLIYFQGNSAPDKSGLPSDRFSAERTGGSVSTLTIQRTQQEDSAVYLCASSSTGTGGAGTEAFFGQGTRLTVV.

This sequence joins TRBV7-8 and TRBJ1-1; 7 bases line up with TRBD1. J lost 4 bases, V lost 5 bases, and 10 bases had no gene match. This CDR3 spans 15 amino acids. Germline CDR1 reads SGHVS; CDR2 reads FQNEAQ. CDR3 sequence: CASSQGGTVPTEAFF. The CDR3 nucleotides read TGTGCCAGCAGCCAGGGCGGGACAGTACCCACTGAAGCTTTCTTT.

In this sample, this clonotype turned up many times. The chain couples TRBV14 to TRBJ2-4, with D possibly TRBD1 on 6 matching bases. V was cut by 4 bases and J by 11 bases, with 18 bases left in between. The length of the CDR3 is 14 residues. Per the germline V gene, CDR1 is SGHDN and CDR2 is FVKESK. The CDR3 sequence: CASSRLGQSTLQYF. The CDR3 nucleotides read TGTGCCAGCAGCCGTCTCGGACAGTCTACTCTTCAGTACTTC.

There are a few counts of this clonotype. The chain is built from TRBV5-1 and TRBJ2-5, with TRBD1 matching over 7 bases. Germline-derived CDR1 and CDR2 are SGHRS and YFSETQ. V shed 3 bases, J shed 3 bases, and the junction held 11 bases outside the gene matches. This CDR3 is 16 amino acids long. The CDR3 sequence is CASSWQVGQKEETQYF. The CDR3, as DNA: TGCGCCAGCAGCTGGCAGGTGGGACAGAAAGAAGAGACCCAGTACTTC. Complete variable domain (other parts from reference TRBV5-1 and TRBJ2-5): KAGVTQTPRYLIKTRGQQVTLSCSPISGHRSVSWYQQTPGQGLQFLFEYFSETQRNKGNFPGRFSGRQFSNSRSEMNVSTLELGDSALYLCASSWQVGQKEETQYFGPGTRLLVL.

The V gene is TRBV5-4, the J gene TRBJ2-3; TRBD1 might be the D (6 bases). CDR1 is SGHNT and CDR2 is YYREEE in the germline V gene (reference sequence). V lost 5 bases, J lost 8 bases, and 12 bases lay in between. The CDR3 is 12 residues long. Here the CDR3 reads CASSQGFGTQYF. The CDR3 DNA follows: TGTGCCAGCAGTCAGGGGTTCGGTACGCAGTATTTT.

In this sample, this clonotype turned up many times. This sequence joins TRBV12-3 or TRBV12-4 and TRBJ2-1, with 7 positions matching TRBD1. The V gene end was trimmed by 9 bases and the J gene end by 6 bases; junction bases not matched to a gene: 17. This CDR3 contains 16 residues. The CDR3 here is CASRPPNRGGSNEQFF. DNA for the CDR3: TGTGCCAGTCGACCCCCTAACAGGGGTGGAAGCAATGAGCAGTTCTTC.

This clonotype was found many times. In DNA form, the CDR3 reads TGTGCCAGCAGCTCAAATCCGGGACGACTTACTGAAAAACTGTTTTTT. Translated: CASSSNPGRLTEKLFF. This sequence joins TRBV7-8 and TRBJ1-4, with TRBD1 as a possible D gene (5 bases). CDR1 and CDR2 from the germline V gene are SGHVS and FQNEAQ. This CDR3 has 16 amino acids. V was trimmed by 4 bases and J by 7 bases, leaving 19 bases between them.

This clonotype was seen more than once but under ten times. V and J are TRBV6-5 and TRBJ2-1; TRBD1 agrees at 8 bases. Germline V gene lookup returns CDR1 MNHEY and CDR2 SVGAGI. The CDR3 loop spans 15 amino acids. Unmatched junction bases numbered 2, after V lost 0 bases and J lost 4 bases. CDR3 amino acids: CASSYSRTGYNEQFF. In DNA form, the CDR3 reads TGTGCCAGCAGTTACTCCCGGACAGGGTACAATGAGCAGTTCTTC.

This clonotype was found many times. V gene TRBV5-1 combines with J gene TRBJ2-3, with 13 positions matching TRBD2. The CDR3 extends over 15 amino acids. The junction had 5 bases not matched to a gene; V was cut back by 4 bases and J by 6 bases. Germline V gives CDR1 SGHRS, CDR2 YFSETQ. The CDR3 DNA reads TGCGCCAGCAGCCCACTAGCGGGGGGGCTGGATACGCAGTATTTT. Translated, it gives CASSPLAGGLDTQYF.

The sample holds one count of this clonotype. Sequence at one end of the junction differs from germline and may be a read error. The chain has TRBV7-7 and TRBJ2-1, with D hard to call. The CDR3 has 13 amino acids. Germline V gene lookup returns CDR1 SSHAT and CDR2 FNYEAQ (reference sequence). The DNA for the CDR3 is TGTGCTAGCAGCCGACACCCTAACGCGGAGCAGTTCTTC. Its translation: CASSRHPNAEQFF.

This rearrangement joins TRBV29-1 to TRBJ2-7; TRBD1 aligns across 8 bases. The CDR3 totals 12 residues. V gave up 6 bases and J gave up 5 bases; unmatched junction bases: 6. Per germline, CDR1 SQVTM and CDR2 ANQGSEA. The CDR3 DNA sequence: TGCAGCGTGGCACAGGGGGGCCACGAGCAGTACTTC. Its translation: CSVAQGGHEQYF.

This clonotype was picked up many times. The chain carries TRBV6-2 or TRBV6-3 and TRBJ1-1, with D possibly TRBD1 on 6 matching bases. The V gene lost 7 bases and the J gene lost 5 bases, with 23 bases spanning the gap. The germline gives CDR1 MNHEY, CDR2 SVGEGT. This CDR3 comprises 16 residues. CDR3 DNA sequence: TGTGCCAGCAACGCCCTCCCCCAGGGGAGTAAGACTGAAGCTTTCTTT. Protein: CASNALPQGSKTEAFF.

This clonotype was seen ten or more times. The V and J genes are TRBV10-2 and TRBJ1-1; D is uncertain. The V end lost 7 bases, the J end lost 3 bases, and 18 bases lay between the germline ends. The CDR3 runs to 15 residues. The germline V gene has CDR1 WSHSY and CDR2 SAAADI. This chain's CDR3 is CASTRLRLGDTEAFF. CDR3 bases: TGCGCCAGCACTCGACTACGGCTCGGGGACACTGAAGCTTTCTTT.

In this sample, this clonotype turned up many times. V gene TRBV6-2 or TRBV6-3 combines with J gene TRBJ1-6; D call uncertain. Germline CDR1 MNHEY, CDR2 SVGEGT. The CDR3 is made up of 11 amino acids. V lost 5 bases, J lost 16 bases, and 12 bases lay in between. DNA for the CDR3: TGTGCCAGCAGTCGATCCGCCGTTCTCCACTTT. Its translation is CASSRSAVLHF.

The V and J genes are TRBV12-3 or TRBV12-4 and TRBJ1-1, with D maybe TRBD1 (5 bases). CDR3 length: 14 amino acids. The V and J ends lost 6 bases and 6 bases respectively, with 17 bases between them. CDR3 coding DNA: TGTGCCAGCAGGCGGGCCATACGGGGGTCTGAAGCTTTCTTT. It yields the protein CASRRAIRGSEAFF.